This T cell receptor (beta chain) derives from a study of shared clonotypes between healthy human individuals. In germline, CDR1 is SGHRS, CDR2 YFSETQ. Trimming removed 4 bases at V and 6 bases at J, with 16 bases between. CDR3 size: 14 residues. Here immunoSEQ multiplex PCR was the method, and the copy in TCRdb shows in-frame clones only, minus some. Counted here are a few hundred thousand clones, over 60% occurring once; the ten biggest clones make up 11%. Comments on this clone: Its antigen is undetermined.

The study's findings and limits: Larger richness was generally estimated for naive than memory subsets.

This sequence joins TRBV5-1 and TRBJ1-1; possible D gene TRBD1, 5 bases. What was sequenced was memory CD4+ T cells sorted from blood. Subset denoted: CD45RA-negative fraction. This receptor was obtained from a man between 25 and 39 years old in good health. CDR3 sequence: CASSPGDLAAEAFF. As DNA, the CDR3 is TGCGCCAGCAGCCCGGGGGACCTCGCGGCTGAAGCTTTCTTT.